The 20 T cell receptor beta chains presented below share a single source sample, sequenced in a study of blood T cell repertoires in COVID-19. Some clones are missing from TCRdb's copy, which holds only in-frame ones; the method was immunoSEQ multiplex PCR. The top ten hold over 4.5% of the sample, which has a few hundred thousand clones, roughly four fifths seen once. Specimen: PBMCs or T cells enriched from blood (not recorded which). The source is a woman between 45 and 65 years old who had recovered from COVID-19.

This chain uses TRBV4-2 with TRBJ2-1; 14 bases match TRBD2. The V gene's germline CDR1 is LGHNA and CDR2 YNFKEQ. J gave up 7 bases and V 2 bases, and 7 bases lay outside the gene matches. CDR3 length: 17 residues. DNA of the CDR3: TGTGCCAGCAGCCAAACGGGACTAGCGGGAGTAAGGAATGAGCAGTTCTTC. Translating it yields CASSQTGLAGVRNEQFF.

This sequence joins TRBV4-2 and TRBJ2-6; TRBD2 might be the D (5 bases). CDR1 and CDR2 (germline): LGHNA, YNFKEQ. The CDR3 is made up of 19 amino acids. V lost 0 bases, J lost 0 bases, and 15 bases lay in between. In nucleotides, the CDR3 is TGTGCCAGCAGCCAAGAGGCGAGGGTATCCCCCTCTGGGGCCAACGTCCTGACTTTC. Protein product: CASSQEARVSPSGANVLTF.

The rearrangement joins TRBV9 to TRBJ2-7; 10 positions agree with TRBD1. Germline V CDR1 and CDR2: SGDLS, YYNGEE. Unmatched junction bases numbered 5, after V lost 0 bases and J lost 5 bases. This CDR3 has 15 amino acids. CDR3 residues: CASSVGGTGDHEQYF. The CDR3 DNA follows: TGTGCCAGCAGCGTAGGGGGGACAGGGGACCACGAGCAGTACTTC.

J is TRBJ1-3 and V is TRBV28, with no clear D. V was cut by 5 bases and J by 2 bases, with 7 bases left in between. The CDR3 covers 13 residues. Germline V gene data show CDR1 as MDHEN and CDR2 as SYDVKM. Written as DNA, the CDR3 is TGTGCCAGCAGTCTCGGGGCTGGAAACACCATATATTTT. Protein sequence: CASSLGAGNTIYF.

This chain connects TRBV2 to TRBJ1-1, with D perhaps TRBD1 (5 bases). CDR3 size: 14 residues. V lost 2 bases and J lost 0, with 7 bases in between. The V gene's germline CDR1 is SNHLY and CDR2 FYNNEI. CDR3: CASSEQGMNTEAFF. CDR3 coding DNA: TGTGCCAGCAGTGAACAGGGAATGAACACTGAAGCTTTCTTT.

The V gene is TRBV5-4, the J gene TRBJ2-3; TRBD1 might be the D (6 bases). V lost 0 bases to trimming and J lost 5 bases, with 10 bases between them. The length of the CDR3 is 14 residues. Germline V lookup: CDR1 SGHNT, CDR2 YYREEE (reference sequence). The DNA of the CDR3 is TGTGCCAGCAGCTTGGCTCCAGGGGAAGATACGCAGTATTTT. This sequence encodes CASSLAPGEDTQYF.

The CDR3 reads CASSVGTGRESPLHF. The CDR3 DNA is TGTGCCAGCAGTGTTGGGACAGGGAGGGAATCACCCCTCCACTTT. The chain recombines TRBV2 with TRBJ1-6, with TRBD1 identical over 9 bases. This CDR3 region has 15 residues. Germline CDR1 is SNHLY and CDR2 is FYNNEI. V was clipped by 4 bases and J by 10 bases; unmatched bases: 8.

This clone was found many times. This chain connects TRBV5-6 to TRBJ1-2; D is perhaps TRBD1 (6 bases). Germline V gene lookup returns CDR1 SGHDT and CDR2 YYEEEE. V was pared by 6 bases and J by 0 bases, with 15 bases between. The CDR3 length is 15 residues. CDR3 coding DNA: TGTGCCAGCACGGGGAGGGGGACTTCTAACTATGGCTACACCTTC. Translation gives CASTGRGTSNYGYTF.

CDR3 DNA: TGTGCCAGCAGTAACCGGGACAGCTTGTTGTACTTC. Residues: CASSNRDSLLYF. The chain links TRBV7-8 to TRBJ2-7, with 7 bases identical to TRBD1. The junction had 11 bases not matched to a gene; V was cut back by 6 bases and J by 12 bases. Germline assignment: CDR1 SGHVS and CDR2 FQNEAQ. The CDR3 is made up of 12 amino acids.

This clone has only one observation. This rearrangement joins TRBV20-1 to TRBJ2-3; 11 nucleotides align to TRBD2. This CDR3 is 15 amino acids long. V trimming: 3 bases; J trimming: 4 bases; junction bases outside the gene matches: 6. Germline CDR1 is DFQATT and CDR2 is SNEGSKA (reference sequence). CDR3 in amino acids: CSASSLAGDADTQYF. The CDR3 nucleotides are TGCAGTGCTAGTTCACTAGCGGGGGACGCAGATACGCAGTATTTT.

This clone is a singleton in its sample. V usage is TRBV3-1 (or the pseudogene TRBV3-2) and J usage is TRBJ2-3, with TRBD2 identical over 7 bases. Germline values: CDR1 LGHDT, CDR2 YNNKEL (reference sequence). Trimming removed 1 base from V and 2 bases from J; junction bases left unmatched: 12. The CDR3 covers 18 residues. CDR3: CASSQAGGALRLTDTQYF. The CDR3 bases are TGTGCCAGCAGCCAAGCGGGAGGAGCCCTTCGCCTCACAGATACGCAGTATTTT.

The CDR3 here is CASSLGALNEQFF. CDR3 nucleotide sequence: TGCGCCAGCAGCTTGGGGGCTCTCAATGAGCAGTTCTTC. This chain links TRBV5-1 with TRBJ2-1; D not certain. Trimming took 0 bases from V and 6 from J, leaving 7 bases between them. CDR1 is SGHRS and CDR2 is YFSETQ in the germline V gene. CDR3 size: 13 residues.

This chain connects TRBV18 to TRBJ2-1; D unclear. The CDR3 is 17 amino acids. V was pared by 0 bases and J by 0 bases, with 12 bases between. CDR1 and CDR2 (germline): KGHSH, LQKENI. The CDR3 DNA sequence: TGTGCCAGCTCACCACCGATCGGCACAGCCTCCTACAATGAGCAGTTCTTC. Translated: CASSPPIGTASYNEQFF.

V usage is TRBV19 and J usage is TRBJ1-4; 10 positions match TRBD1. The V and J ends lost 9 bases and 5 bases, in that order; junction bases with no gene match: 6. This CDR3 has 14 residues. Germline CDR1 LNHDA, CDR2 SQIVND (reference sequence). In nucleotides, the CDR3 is TGTGCCAGCCAGACAGGGGGCGCCAATGAAAAACTGTTTTTT. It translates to CASQTGGANEKLFF.

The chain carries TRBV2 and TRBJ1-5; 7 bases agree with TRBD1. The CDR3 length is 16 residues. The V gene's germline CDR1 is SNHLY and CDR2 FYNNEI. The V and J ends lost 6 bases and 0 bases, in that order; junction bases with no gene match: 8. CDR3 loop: CASSATGLYSNQPQHF. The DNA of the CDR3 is TGTGCCAGCAGCGCGACAGGGCTATATAGCAATCAGCCCCAGCATTTT.

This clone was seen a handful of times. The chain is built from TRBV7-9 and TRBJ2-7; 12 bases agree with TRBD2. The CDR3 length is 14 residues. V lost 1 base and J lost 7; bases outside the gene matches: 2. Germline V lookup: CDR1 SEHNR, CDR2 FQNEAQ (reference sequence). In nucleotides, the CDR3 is TGTGCCAGCAGCTTAGTTACTAGCGGGGGGGAGCAGTACTTC. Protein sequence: CASSLVTSGGEQYF.

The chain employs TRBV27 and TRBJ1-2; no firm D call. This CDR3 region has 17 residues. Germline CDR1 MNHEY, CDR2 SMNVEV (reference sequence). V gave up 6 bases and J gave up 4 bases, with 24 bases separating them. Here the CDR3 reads CASSSLRWRETTYGYTF. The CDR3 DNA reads TGTGCCAGCAGCTCCCTCCGGTGGAGAGAAACGACCTATGGCTACACCTTC.

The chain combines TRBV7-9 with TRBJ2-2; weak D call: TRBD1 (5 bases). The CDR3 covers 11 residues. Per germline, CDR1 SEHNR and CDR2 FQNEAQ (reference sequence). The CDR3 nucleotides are TGTTGGGGCAGTAACACCGGGGAGCTGTTTTTT. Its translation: CWGSNTGELFF.

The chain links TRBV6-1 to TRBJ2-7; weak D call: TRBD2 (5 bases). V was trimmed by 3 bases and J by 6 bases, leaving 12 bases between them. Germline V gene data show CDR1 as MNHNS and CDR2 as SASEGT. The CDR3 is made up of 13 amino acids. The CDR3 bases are TGTGCCAGCAGTGAGGGCCGGGGAGCCGAGCAGTACTTC. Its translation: CASSEGRGAEQYF.

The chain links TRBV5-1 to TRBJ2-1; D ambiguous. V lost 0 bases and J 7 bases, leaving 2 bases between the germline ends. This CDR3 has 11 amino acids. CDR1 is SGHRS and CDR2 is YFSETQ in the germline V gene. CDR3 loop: CASSLANEQFF. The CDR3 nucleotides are TGCGCCAGCAGCTTGGCGAATGAGCAGTTCTTC.